This TCR beta chain was documented in a study of shared T cell receptors in the human thymus. Germline CDR1 reads MDHEN; CDR2 reads SYDVKM. V was cut by 2 bases and J by 6 bases, with 11 bases left in between. The CDR3 extends over 13 amino acids. Data came from immunoSEQ multiplex PCR; TCRdb stores just in-frame clones and leaves some out. The sample gives about 400,000 clones, over 90% of which show up once; 0.02% is in the top ten. The chain employs TRBV28 and TRBJ2-7; maybe TRBD2 (5 bases). This TCR was sampled from a human donor. Input material: thymocytes. CDR3 bases: TGTGCCAGCAGTTTAACCCCGGGAAGCGAGCAGTACTTC. This translates into CASSLTPGSEQYF.